This TCR beta chain emerged from a study of cytomegalovirus exposure and HLA in healthy donors. The CDR3 runs to 13 residues. Looked up from germline, CDR1 is MNHEY and CDR2 is SVGAGI. V gave up 6 bases and J gave up 4 bases, with 12 bases separating them. Generated by immunoSEQ multiplex PCR, the TCRdb table keeps only in-frame clones and is missing some. The table has some 210,000 clones, approximately 87% seen once. This clone was picked up a small number of times. This chain joins TRBV6-5 and TRBJ1-2; D remains unclear. The sample taken for sequencing was PBMCs. This receptor was taken from a woman younger than 30 in good health and CMV-seronegative. CDR3 DNA sequence: TGTGCCAGCAGCCGGACGGAGTTCTATGGCTACACCTTC. As protein: CASSRTEFYGYTF.